This TCR beta chain came from a study of T cell responses to AZD1222 COVID-19 vaccine. General study results and limits: Elevations in Spike-specific TCR breadth and depth followed administration of two AZD1222 doses.

Germline V gives CDR1 SGDLS, CDR2 YYNGEE. V gave up 0 bases and J gave up 5 bases, with 13 bases separating them. This CDR3 region has 15 residues. A remark on this clone: The antigen is not known.

Here immunoSEQ multiplex PCR was the method, and the copy in TCRdb shows in-frame clones only, minus some. The sample holds about 70,000 clones, less than 90% seen once. The sequencing here drew on peripheral blood, taken on day 0 of AZD1222 vaccination. This rearrangement joins TRBV9 to TRBJ2-3, with D uncertain. This sequence originates from an adult in good health. The chain's CDR3 is CASSVGVVGIDTQYF. The CDR3 DNA sequence: TGTGCCAGCAGCGTAGGTGTGGTGGGGATAGATACGCAGTATTTT.